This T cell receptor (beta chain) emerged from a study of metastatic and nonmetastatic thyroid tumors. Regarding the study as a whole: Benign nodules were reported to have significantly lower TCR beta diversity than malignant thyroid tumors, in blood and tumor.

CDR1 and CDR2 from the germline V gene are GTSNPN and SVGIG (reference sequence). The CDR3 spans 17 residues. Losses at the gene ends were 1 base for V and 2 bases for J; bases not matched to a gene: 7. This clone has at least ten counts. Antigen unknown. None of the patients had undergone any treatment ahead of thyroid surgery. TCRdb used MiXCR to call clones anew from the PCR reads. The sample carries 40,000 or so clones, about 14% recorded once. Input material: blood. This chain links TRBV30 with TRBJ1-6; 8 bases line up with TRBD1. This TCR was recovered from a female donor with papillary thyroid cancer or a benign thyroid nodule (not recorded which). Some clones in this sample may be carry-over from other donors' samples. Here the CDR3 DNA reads TGTGCCTGGAGTGGGGAAGCAGGGGGCGCCTATAATTCACCCCTCCACTTT. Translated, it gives CAWSGEAGGAYNSPLHF.